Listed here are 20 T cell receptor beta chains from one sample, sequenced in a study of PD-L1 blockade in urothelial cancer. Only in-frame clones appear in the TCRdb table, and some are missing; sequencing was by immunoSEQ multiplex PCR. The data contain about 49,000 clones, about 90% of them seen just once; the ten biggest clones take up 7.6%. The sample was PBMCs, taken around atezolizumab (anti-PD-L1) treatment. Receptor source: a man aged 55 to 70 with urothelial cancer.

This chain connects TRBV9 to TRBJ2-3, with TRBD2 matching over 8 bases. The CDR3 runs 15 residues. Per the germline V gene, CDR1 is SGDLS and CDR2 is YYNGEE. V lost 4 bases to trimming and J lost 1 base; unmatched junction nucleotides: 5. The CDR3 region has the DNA TGTGCCAGCAGCTTATTTAGCGGGGGCACAGATACGCAGTATTTT. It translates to CASSLFSGGTDTQYF. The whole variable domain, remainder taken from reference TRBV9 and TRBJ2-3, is DSGVTQTPKHLITATGQRVTLRCSPRSGDLSVYWYQQSLDQGLQFLIQYYNGEERAKGNILERFSAQQFPDLHSELNLSSLELGDSALYFCASSLFSGGTDTQYFGPGTRLTVL.

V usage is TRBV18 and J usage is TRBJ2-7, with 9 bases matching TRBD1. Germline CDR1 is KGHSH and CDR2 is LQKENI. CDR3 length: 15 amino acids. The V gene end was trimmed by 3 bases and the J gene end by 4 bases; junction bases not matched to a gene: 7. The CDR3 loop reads CASSPGQGLIYEQYF. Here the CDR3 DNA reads TGTGCCAGCTCACCGGGACAGGGACTAATATACGAGCAGTACTTC.

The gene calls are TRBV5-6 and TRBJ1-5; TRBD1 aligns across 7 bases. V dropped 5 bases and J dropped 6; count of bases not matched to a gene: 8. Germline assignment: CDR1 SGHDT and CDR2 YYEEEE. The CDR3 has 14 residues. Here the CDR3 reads CASSLTGVPQPQHF. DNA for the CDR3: TGTGCCAGCAGTCTCACAGGGGTTCCTCAGCCCCAGCATTTT.

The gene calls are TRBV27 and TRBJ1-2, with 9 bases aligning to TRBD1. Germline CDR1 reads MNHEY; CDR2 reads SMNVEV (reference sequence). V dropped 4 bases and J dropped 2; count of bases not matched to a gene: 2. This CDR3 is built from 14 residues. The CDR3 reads CASSWGQGNYGYTF. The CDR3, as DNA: TGTGCCAGCAGTTGGGGACAGGGAAACTATGGCTACACCTTC.

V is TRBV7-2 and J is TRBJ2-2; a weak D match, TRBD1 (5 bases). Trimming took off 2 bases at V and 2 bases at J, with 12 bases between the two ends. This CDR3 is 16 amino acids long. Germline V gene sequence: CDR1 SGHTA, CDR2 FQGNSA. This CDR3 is CASSLFATANTGELFF. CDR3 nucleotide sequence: TGTGCCAGCAGCTTATTCGCGACAGCAAACACCGGGGAGCTGTTTTTT. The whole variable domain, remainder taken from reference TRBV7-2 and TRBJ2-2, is GAGVSQSPSNKVTEKGKDVELRCDPISGHTALYWYRQSLGQGLEFLIYFQGNSAPDKSGLPSDRFSAERTGGSVSTLTIQRTQQEDSAVYLCASSLFATANTGELFFGEGSRLTVL.

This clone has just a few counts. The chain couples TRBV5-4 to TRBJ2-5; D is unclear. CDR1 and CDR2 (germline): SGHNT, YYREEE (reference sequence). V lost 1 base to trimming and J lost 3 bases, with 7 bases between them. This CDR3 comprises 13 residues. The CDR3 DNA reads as TGTGCCAGCAGCTTGTGGCCAAAAGAGACCCAGTACTTC. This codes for CASSLWPKETQYF.

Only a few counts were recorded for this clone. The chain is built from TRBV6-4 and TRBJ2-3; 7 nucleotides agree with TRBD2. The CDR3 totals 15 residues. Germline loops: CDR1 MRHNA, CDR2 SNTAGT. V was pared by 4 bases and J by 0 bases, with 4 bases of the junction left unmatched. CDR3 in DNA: TGTGCCAGCAGTGCCGGGACTACAAGCACAGATACGCAGTATTTT. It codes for CASSAGTTSTDTQYF.

The CDR3 DNA reads as TGTGCCAGCAGCGGAAGTGGGGGGGGGAACACCGGGGAGCTGTTTTTT. The encoded protein is CASSGSGGGNTGELFF. This chain links TRBV9 with TRBJ2-2; the match to TRBD2 covers 7 bases. Germline V gene data show CDR1 as SGDLS and CDR2 as YYNGEE. V gave up 3 bases and J gave up 1 base; unmatched junction bases: 6. This CDR3 is built from 16 residues.

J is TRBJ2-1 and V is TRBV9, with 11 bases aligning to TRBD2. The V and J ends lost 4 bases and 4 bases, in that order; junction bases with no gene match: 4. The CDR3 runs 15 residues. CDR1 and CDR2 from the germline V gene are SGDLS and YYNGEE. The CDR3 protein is CASSKLAGEYNEQFF. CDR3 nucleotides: TGTGCCAGCAGCAAACTAGCGGGGGAATACAATGAGCAGTTCTTC.

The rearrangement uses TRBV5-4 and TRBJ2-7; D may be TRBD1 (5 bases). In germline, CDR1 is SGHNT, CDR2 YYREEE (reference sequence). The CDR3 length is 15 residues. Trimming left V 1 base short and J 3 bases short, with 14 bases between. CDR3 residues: CASSLKQGLGYEQYF. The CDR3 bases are TGTGCCAGCAGCTTGAAGCAGGGATTGGGCTACGAGCAGTACTTC.

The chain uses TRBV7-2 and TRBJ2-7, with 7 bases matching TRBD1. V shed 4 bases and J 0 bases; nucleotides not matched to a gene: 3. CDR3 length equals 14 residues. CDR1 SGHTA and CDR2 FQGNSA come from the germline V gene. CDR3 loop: CASSSGGSSYEQYF. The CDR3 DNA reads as TGTGCCAGCAGCTCAGGGGGTAGCTCCTACGAGCAGTACTTC.

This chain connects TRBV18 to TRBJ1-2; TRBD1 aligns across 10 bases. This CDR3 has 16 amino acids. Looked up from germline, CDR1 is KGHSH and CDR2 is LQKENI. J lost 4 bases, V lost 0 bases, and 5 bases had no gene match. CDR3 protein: CASSPPGQGSSYGYTF. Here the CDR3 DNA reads TGTGCCAGCTCACCACCGGGACAGGGGTCCTCCTATGGCTACACCTTC. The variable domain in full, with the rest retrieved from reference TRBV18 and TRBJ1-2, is NAGVMQNPRHLVRRRGQEARLRCSPMKGHSHVYWYRQLPEEGLKFMVYLQKENIIDESGMPKERFSAEFPKEGPSILRIQQVVRGDSAAYFCASSPPGQGSSYGYTFGSGTRLTVV.

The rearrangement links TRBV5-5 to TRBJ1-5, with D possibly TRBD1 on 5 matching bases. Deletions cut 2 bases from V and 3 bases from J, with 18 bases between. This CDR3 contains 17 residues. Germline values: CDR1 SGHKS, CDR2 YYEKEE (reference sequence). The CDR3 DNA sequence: TGTGCCAGCAGCTTACAATCCGGGGGGAGTTCCAATCAGCCCCAGCATTTT. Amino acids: CASSLQSGGSSNQPQHF.

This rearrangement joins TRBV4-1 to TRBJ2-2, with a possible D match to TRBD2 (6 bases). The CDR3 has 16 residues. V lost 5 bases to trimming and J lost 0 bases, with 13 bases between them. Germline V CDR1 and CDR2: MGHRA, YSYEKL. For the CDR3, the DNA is TGCGCCAGCAGCTTGGTCGGGACTGCGAACACCGGGGAGCTGTTTTTT. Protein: CASSLVGTANTGELFF.

The CDR3 DNA is TGCGCCAGCAGTGTCCTGACTAGCGGGGAGGGCACCGGGGAGCTGTTTTTT. Protein sequence: CASSVLTSGEGTGELFF. The gene calls are TRBV10-2 and TRBJ2-2; TRBD2 matches 11 bases. The CDR3 is 17 residues long. J was trimmed by 4 bases and V by 4 bases; bases with no gene match: 8. Germline values: CDR1 WSHSY, CDR2 SAAADI.

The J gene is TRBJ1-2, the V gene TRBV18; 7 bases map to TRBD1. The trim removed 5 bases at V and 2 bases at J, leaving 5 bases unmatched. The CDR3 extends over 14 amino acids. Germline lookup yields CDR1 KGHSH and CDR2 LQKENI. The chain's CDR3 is CASSEAQGNYGYTF. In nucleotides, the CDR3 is TGTGCCAGCTCAGAAGCACAGGGGAACTATGGCTACACCTTC.

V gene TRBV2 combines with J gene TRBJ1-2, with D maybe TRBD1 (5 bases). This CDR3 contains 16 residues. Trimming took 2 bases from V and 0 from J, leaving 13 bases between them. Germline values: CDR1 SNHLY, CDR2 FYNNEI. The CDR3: CASSERGETPNYGYTF. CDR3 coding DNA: TGTGCCAGCAGTGAAAGGGGCGAGACACCTAACTATGGCTACACCTTC. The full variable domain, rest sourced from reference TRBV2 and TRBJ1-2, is EPEVTQTPSHQVTQMGQEVILRCVPISNHLYFYWYRQILGQKVEFLVSFYNNEISEKSEIFDDQFSVERPDGSNFTLKIRSTKLEDSAMYFCASSERGETPNYGYTFGSGTRLTVV.

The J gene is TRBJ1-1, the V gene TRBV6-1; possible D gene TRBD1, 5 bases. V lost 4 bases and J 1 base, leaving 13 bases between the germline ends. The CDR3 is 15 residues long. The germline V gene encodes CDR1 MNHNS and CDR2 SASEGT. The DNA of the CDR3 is TGTGCCAGCAGTGCCACGACAGAGCCGAACACTGAAGCTTTCTTT. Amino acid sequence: CASSATTEPNTEAFF.

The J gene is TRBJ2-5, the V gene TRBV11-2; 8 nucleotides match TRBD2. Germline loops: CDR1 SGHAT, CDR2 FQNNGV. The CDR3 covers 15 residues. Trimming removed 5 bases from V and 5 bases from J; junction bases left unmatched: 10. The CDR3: CASSIGSGIVETQYF. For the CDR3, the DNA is TGTGCCAGCAGCATTGGTAGCGGGATAGTCGAGACCCAGTACTTC.

The CDR3 nucleotides read TGTGCCAGCAGCCCCAATAGCGGGGGGGGCTACAATGAGCAGTTCTTC. This codes for CASSPNSGGGYNEQFF. This chain connects TRBV9 to TRBJ2-1, with 11 bases lining up with TRBD2. This CDR3 is 16 amino acids long. V gave up 4 bases and J gave up 3 bases; unmatched junction bases: 6. Germline CDR1 and CDR2: SGDLS and YYNGEE. The complete variable domain, with remaining parts taken from reference TRBV9 and TRBJ2-1, reads DSGVTQTPKHLITATGQRVTLRCSPRSGDLSVYWYQQSLDQGLQFLIQYYNGEERAKGNILERFSAQQFPDLHSELNLSSLELGDSALYFCASSPNSGGGYNEQFFGPGTRLTVL.